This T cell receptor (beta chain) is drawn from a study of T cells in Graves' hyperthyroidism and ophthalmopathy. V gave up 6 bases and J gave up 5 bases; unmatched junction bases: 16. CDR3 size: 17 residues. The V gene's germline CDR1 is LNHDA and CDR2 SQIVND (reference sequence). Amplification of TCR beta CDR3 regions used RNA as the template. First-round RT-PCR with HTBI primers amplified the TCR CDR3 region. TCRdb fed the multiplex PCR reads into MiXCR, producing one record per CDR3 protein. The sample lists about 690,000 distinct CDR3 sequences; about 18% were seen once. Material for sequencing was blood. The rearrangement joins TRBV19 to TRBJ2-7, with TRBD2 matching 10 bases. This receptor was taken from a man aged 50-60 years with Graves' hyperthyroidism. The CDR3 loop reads CASSIGLAGAPLDEQYF. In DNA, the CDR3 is TGTGCCAGTAGCATCGGGCTAGCGGGAGCCCCATTAGACGAGCAGTACTTC.